Listed here are 22 T cell receptor beta chains from one sample, sequenced in a study of PD-L1 blockade in urothelial cancer. Produced via immunoSEQ multiplex PCR; TCRdb's table is partial and in-frame only. This table holds about 51,000 clones, around 85% found once. This sample comprised PBMCs, obtained around atezolizumab (anti-PD-L1) treatment. The receptors originated from a man in his 60s with urothelial cancer.

The chain links TRBV6-5 to TRBJ1-2; the match to TRBD1 covers 7 bases. Germline loops: CDR1 MNHEY, CDR2 SVGAGI. The CDR3 runs to 15 residues. V lost 0 bases to trimming and J lost 3 bases; unmatched junction nucleotides: 4. CDR3 DNA sequence: TGTGCCAGCAGTTACTCGATTCAGGGGGACTATGGCTACACCTTC. Protein: CASSYSIQGDYGYTF.

The chain employs TRBV5-4 and TRBJ2-3, with TRBD2 matching over 8 bases. The junction had 4 bases not matched to a gene; V was cut back by 4 bases and J by 0 bases. CDR1 SGHNT and CDR2 YYREEE come from the germline V gene (reference sequence). CDR3 length: 15 residues. The DNA of the CDR3 is TGTGCCAGCAGCACAAGCGGGAGCAGCACAGATACGCAGTATTTT. It codes for CASSTSGSSTDTQYF.

The chain is built from TRBV29-1 and TRBJ2-7, with 14 bases lining up with TRBD2. CDR3 size: 17 residues. V shed 0 bases and J 9 bases; nucleotides not matched to a gene: 13. Per the germline V gene, CDR1 is SQVTM and CDR2 is ANQGSEA. The CDR3 sequence: CSVEEGRLAGGGSRQYF. CDR3 DNA: TGCAGCGTTGAAGAAGGAAGACTAGCGGGAGGGGGATCGAGGCAGTACTTC.

The V call is TRBV6-5, the J call TRBJ1-2; possibly TRBD1 for D (5 bases). The germline CDR1 and CDR2 sequences are MNHEY and SVGAGI. CDR3 length: 14 residues. Trimming took off 6 bases at V and 7 bases at J, with 18 bases between the two ends. CDR3 bases: TGTGCCAGCAGCTCCCCCGCGGGGACGGGTGGCTACACCTTC. Protein product: CASSSPAGTGGYTF.

This clone was seen once. This chain joins TRBV4-1 and TRBJ1-5; D might be TRBD1 (5 bases). The V gene's germline CDR1 is MGHRA and CDR2 YSYEKL. This CDR3 has 15 residues. V lost 4 bases to trimming and J lost 1 base, with 11 bases between them. CDR3 sequence: CASSREQGSNQPQHF. The CDR3 DNA reads TGCGCCAGCAGCCGAGAGCAGGGAAGCAATCAGCCCCAGCATTTT.

This rearrangement joins TRBV7-9 to TRBJ2-1; D is unresolved. Trimming removed 1 base at V and 0 bases at J, with 7 bases between. The CDR3 sequence is 15 residues long. Germline V CDR1 and CDR2: SEHNR, FQNEAQ (reference sequence). The CDR3 coding sequence is TGTGCCAGCAGCTTAGTGTCCGGCTCCTACAATGAGCAGTTCTTC. Its translation is CASSLVSGSYNEQFF. The complete variable domain, with remaining parts taken from reference TRBV7-9 and TRBJ2-1, reads DTGVSQNPRHKITKRGQNVTFRCDPISEHNRLYWYRQTLGQGPEFLTYFQNEAQLEKSRLLSDRFSAERPKGSFSTLEIQRTEQGDSAMYLCASSLVSGSYNEQFFGPGTRLTVL.

The chain carries TRBV18 and TRBJ2-7; TRBD1 matches 9 bases. Germline values: CDR1 KGHSH, CDR2 LQKENI. V was clipped by 5 bases and J by 2 bases; unmatched bases: 4. The CDR3 sequence is 14 residues long. CDR3 sequence (DNA): TGTGCCAGCTCAGAGGGACAGGGACCCTACGAGCAGTACTTC. It specifies CASSEGQGPYEQYF. The whole variable domain, remainder taken from reference TRBV18 and TRBJ2-7, is NAGVMQNPRHLVRRRGQEARLRCSPMKGHSHVYWYRQLPEEGLKFMVYLQKENIIDESGMPKERFSAEFPKEGPSILRIQQVVRGDSAAYFCASSEGQGPYEQYFGPGTRLTVT.

This clone was seen once. The rearrangement joins TRBV4-1 to TRBJ2-5; TRBD1 agrees at 9 bases. The germline V gene encodes CDR1 MGHRA and CDR2 YSYEKL. Unmatched junction bases numbered 7, after V lost 1 base and J lost 4 bases. The CDR3 covers 16 residues. In DNA, the CDR3 is TGCGCCAGCAGCCAAGGGCCCGACAGGGGGAGAGAGACCCAGTACTTC. It is translated as CASSQGPDRGRETQYF.

The rearrangement joins TRBV30 to TRBJ1-6, with a possible D match to TRBD1 (6 bases). The CDR3 extends over 13 amino acids. Trimming stripped 3 bases from V and 9 bases from J, with 12 bases between. CDR1 and CDR2 from the germline V gene are GTSNPN and SVGIG (reference sequence). The CDR3 loop reads CAWRGHLASPLHF. DNA of the CDR3: TGTGCCTGGAGGGGACATTTGGCTTCACCCCTCCACTTT.

V and J are TRBV10-3 and TRBJ1-2; D possibly corresponds to TRBD1 (6 bases). Germline-derived CDR1 and CDR2 are ENHRY and SYGVKD. The CDR3 runs 15 residues. Deletions cut 10 bases from V and 0 bases from J, with 18 bases between. This chain's CDR3 is CATKGPDRSNYGYTF. As DNA, the CDR3 is TGTGCCACCAAGGGACCGGACAGATCTAACTATGGCTACACCTTC.

The V gene is TRBV7-8, the J gene TRBJ1-6; 7 bases map to TRBD1. The germline gives CDR1 SGHVS, CDR2 FQNEAQ. This CDR3 is 13 amino acids long. Trimming removed 5 bases from V and 14 bases from J; junction bases left unmatched: 9. The CDR3 DNA follows: TGTGCCAGCAGCCCGACAGGGTTTGAAGCCCTCCACTTT. Protein: CASSPTGFEALHF.

The chain has TRBV11-3 and TRBJ2-5; the match to TRBD2 covers 7 bases. CDR3 size: 16 residues. V shed 4 bases, J shed 4 bases, and the junction held 12 bases outside the gene matches. Germline V gene lookup returns CDR1 SGHNT and CDR2 YENEEA. The CDR3 DNA sequence: TGTGCCAGCAGCTCATTAAGCGGGACTCTCGGAGAGACCCAGTACTTC. Translating gives CASSSLSGTLGETQYF.

This clone was found once. The J gene is TRBJ2-1, the V gene TRBV7-3; TRBD2 might be the D (6 bases). CDR3 size: 11 residues. V gave up 8 bases and J gave up 10 bases, with 12 bases separating them. From germline, CDR1 is SGHTA and CDR2 FQGTGA. The CDR3 DNA follows: TGTGCCAGCGGGACTCCTTCCGAGCAGTTCTTC. Translating it yields CASGTPSEQFF.

This chain links TRBV11-3 with TRBJ1-1; no firm D call. The CDR3 runs to 13 residues. Per germline, CDR1 SGHNT and CDR2 YENEEA. The V gene lost 2 bases and the J gene lost 0 bases, with 4 bases spanning the gap. CDR3 nucleotide sequence: TGTGCCAGCAGCTTATCTATGAACACTGAAGCTTTCTTT. Amino acids: CASSLSMNTEAFF.

This clone was seen a few times. V gene TRBV7-8 combines with J gene TRBJ2-7; D unclear. V was shortened by 0 bases and J by 0 bases, with 3 bases between the two germline ends. Germline V gene data show CDR1 as SGHVS and CDR2 as FQNEAQ. The CDR3 has 13 amino acids. The CDR3 coding sequence is TGTGCCAGCAGCTTAGCCCTCTCCTACGAGCAGTACTTC. Translation gives CASSLALSYEQYF.

This chain joins TRBV2 and TRBJ2-3, with D perhaps TRBD2 (6 bases). Germline V gene sequence: CDR1 SNHLY, CDR2 FYNNEI. The V end lost 8 bases, the J end lost 1 base, and 16 bases lay between the germline ends. The CDR3 totals 15 residues. The DNA of the CDR3 is TGTGCCAGCCAGGAATGGTGGGGGGGCACAGATACGCAGTATTTT. It is translated as CASQEWWGGTDTQYF.

The V gene is TRBV19, the J gene TRBJ1-3, with D possibly matching TRBD1 (6 bases). Per germline, CDR1 LNHDA and CDR2 SQIVND (reference sequence). The CDR3 totals 15 residues. The V gene lost 3 bases and the J gene lost 0 bases, with 9 bases spanning the gap. DNA of the CDR3: TGTGCCAGTAGTATTCAGGGGTTCTCTGGAAACACCATATATTTT. Protein sequence: CASSIQGFSGNTIYF.

CDR3 sequence (DNA): TGTGCCAGCAGCCCGGGACAGGGTGAAAGACCCGATCAGCCCCAGCATTTT. Protein sequence: CASSPGQGERPDQPQHF. The chain joins TRBV7-8 to TRBJ1-5, with 9 bases aligning to TRBD1. CDR3 length: 17 amino acids. J gave up 5 bases and V 5 bases, and 13 bases lay outside the gene matches. In germline, CDR1 is SGHVS, CDR2 FQNEAQ.

This clone was seen once. The V gene is TRBV29-1, the J gene TRBJ2-2; 11 bases line up with TRBD1. The CDR3 contains 14 residues. V was pared by 7 bases and J by 5 bases, with 6 bases of the junction left unmatched. Germline CDR1 is SQVTM and CDR2 is ANQGSEA. CDR3 nucleotide sequence: TGCAGCGGTGGACAGGGGGCGAGTACCGGGGAGCTGTTTTTT. Amino acid sequence: CSGGQGASTGELFF.

The V call is TRBV5-5, the J call TRBJ1-5, with TRBD1 matching 10 bases. The CDR3 extends over 16 amino acids. Germline trimming cut 3 bases from V and 5 bases from J; bases unmatched to any gene: 8. Germline CDR1 reads SGHKS; CDR2 reads YYEKEE (reference sequence). CDR3 sequence: CASSYRDRGLHQPQHF. Written as DNA, the CDR3 is TGTGCCAGCAGCTACCGGGACAGGGGCCTCCATCAGCCCCAGCATTTT.

The chain carries TRBV5-6 and TRBJ2-2, with 14 bases lining up with TRBD2. The germline V gene has CDR1 SGHDT and CDR2 YYEEEE. With V trimmed by 4 bases and J by 2 bases, 7 bases remained unmatched. This CDR3 has 18 residues. CDR3 sequence: CASSLGTSGGPNTGELFF. CDR3 coding DNA: TGTGCCAGCAGCCTCGGGACTAGCGGGGGACCAAACACCGGGGAGCTGTTTTTT. The whole variable domain, filled in from reference TRBV5-6 and TRBJ2-2, reads DAGVTQSPTHLIKTRGQQVTLRCSPKSGHDTVSWYQQALGQGPQFIFQYYEEEERQRGNFPDRFSGHQFPNYSSELNVNALLLGDSALYLCASSLGTSGGPNTGELFFGEGSRLTVL.

V and J are TRBV6-1 and TRBJ2-3; maybe TRBD1 (6 bases). V shed 3 bases and J shed 2 bases, with 12 bases lying between them. The CDR3 is 15 residues long. The germline V gene encodes CDR1 MNHNS and CDR2 SASEGT. The CDR3 bases are TGTGCCAGCAGTGATTGGGGGCAAGTCACAGATACGCAGTATTTT. It encodes CASSDWGQVTDTQYF.